This record covers a single T cell receptor (beta chain). This could be a read error, since a much larger clone is one nucleotide away. The final CDR3 position lacks the conserved phenylalanine or tryptophan, pointing to a likely read error. V lost 10 bases and J lost 2, with 12 bases in between. The CDR3 length is 13 residues. Germline-derived CDR1 and CDR2 are LNHNV and YYDKDF (reference sequence). The record originates from a study of T cells in Graves' hyperthyroidism and ophthalmopathy. Ophthalmopathy patients all had a Clinical Activity Score of at least 3, a NOSPECS grade of at least 4 and disease under 3 months old. Amplification of TCR beta CDR3 regions was performed using RNA transcripts as template. The HTBI primer set was used in a first-round RT-PCR of the TCR CDR3. A single record per CDR3 protein comes from TCRdb applying MiXCR to the multiplex PCR reads. Of 350,000 to 400,000 distinct CDR3 sequences in the sample, around 20% were seen once.

Input material: blood. The V gene is TRBV15, the J gene TRBJ2-1; D may match TRBD1 or TRBD2 (5 bases each). The sequence came from a man aged 18 to 35 with Graves' ophthalmopathy. As DNA, the CDR3 is TGTGCCATAGGGACGAACGCCTACAATGAGCAGTTCCTC. Its protein is CAIGTNAYNEQFL.